This passage covers 20 T cell receptor beta chains from one sample sequenced in a study of blood T cell repertoires in COVID-19. Assay: immunoSEQ multiplex PCR; the TCRdb copy retains only in-frame clones and omits some. The table shows about 220,000 clones, with roughly 84% occurring only once. The material sequenced was peripheral blood. Receptors originate from a woman aged 80 or older with acute or convalescent COVID-19.

The chain carries TRBV27 and TRBJ1-2; D is perhaps TRBD1 (6 bases). The V gene lost 0 bases and the J gene lost 0 bases, with 11 bases spanning the gap. Germline V CDR1 and CDR2: MNHEY, SMNVEV (reference sequence). The length of the CDR3 is 16 residues. In DNA form, the CDR3 reads TGTGCCAGCAGTTTATCAGCGGGGGCCGCTAACTATGGCTACACCTTC. This codes for CASSLSAGAANYGYTF.

The CDR3, as DNA: TGTGCCAGTAGTAAGGGACAGGGCTACTATGGCTACACCTTC. Translated, it gives CASSKGQGYYGYTF. The chain links TRBV19 to TRBJ1-2; 9 bases map to TRBD1. CDR1 is LNHDA and CDR2 is SQIVND in the germline V gene (reference sequence). V dropped 4 bases and J dropped 3; count of bases not matched to a gene: 3. This CDR3 has 14 residues.

This chain links TRBV18 with TRBJ2-1; 16 bases are shared with TRBD2. The length of the CDR3 is 18 residues. The ends lost 2 bases at V and 0 bases at J; junction bases unmatched: 1. Germline V CDR1 and CDR2: KGHSH, LQKENI. The CDR3 reads CASSPGTSGGASYNEQFF. In nucleotides, the CDR3 is TGTGCCAGCTCACCAGGGACTAGCGGGGGGGCCTCCTACAATGAGCAGTTCTTC.

This rearrangement joins TRBV12-3 or TRBV12-4 to TRBJ2-1; possible D gene TRBD2, 6 bases. Trimming removed 2 bases at V and 8 bases at J, with 10 bases between. The CDR3 runs 13 residues. CDR3 nucleotide sequence: TGTGCCAGCAGTTTATGGGGGGAAGATGAGCAGTTCTTC. Protein: CASSLWGEDEQFF.

V and J are TRBV7-2 and TRBJ2-7, with TRBD2 matching 9 bases. The germline CDR1 and CDR2 sequences are SGHTA and FQGNSA. With V trimmed by 4 bases and J by 4 bases, 11 bases remained unmatched. This CDR3 is 16 amino acids long. CDR3 nucleotides: TGTGCCAGCAGCTACGCCGGGACTAGCATTGCATACGAGCAGTACTTC. Its translation is CASSYAGTSIAYEQYF.

The V gene is TRBV6-5, the J gene TRBJ1-1, with TRBD1 matching 7 bases. V dropped 8 bases and J dropped 2; count of bases not matched to a gene: 8. The CDR3 extends over 14 amino acids. CDR1 and CDR2 (germline): MNHEY, SVGAGI. This chain's CDR3 is CASVRVGGNTEAFF. In DNA form, the CDR3 reads TGTGCCAGCGTAAGGGTAGGGGGCAACACTGAAGCTTTCTTT.

The CDR3 DNA sequence: TGTGCCACCAGCAGAGGCCCGAGGGGGCAAGAGACCCAGTACTTC. Translation gives CATSRGPRGQETQYF. The J gene is TRBJ2-5, the V gene TRBV15, with D possibly matching TRBD1 (6 bases). The CDR3 contains 15 residues. Deletions cut 1 base from V and 2 bases from J, with 11 bases between. Germline loops: CDR1 LNHNV, CDR2 YYDKDF (reference sequence).

The J gene is TRBJ2-3, the V gene TRBV11-2; perhaps TRBD1 as D (5 bases). CDR3 length: 14 amino acids. Germline values: CDR1 SGHAT, CDR2 FQNNGV. Trimming took 5 bases from V and 2 from J, leaving 11 bases between them. CDR3 DNA: TGTGCCAGCAGCCTCCGACAGTCCACAGATACGCAGTATTTT. Translation gives CASSLRQSTDTQYF. Full variable domain (missing parts from reference TRBV11-2 and TRBJ2-3): EAGVAQSPRYKIIEKRQSVAFWCNPISGHATLYWYQQILGQGPKLLIQFQNNGVVDDSQLPKDRFSAERLKGVDSTLKIQPAKLEDSAVYLCASSLRQSTDTQYFGPGTRLTVL.

The J gene is TRBJ1-6, the V gene TRBV10-3; 11 bases are shared with TRBD1. Germline V CDR1 and CDR2: ENHRY, SYGVKD. The trim removed 6 bases at V and 8 bases at J, leaving 6 bases unmatched. The CDR3 has 15 amino acids. In DNA form, the CDR3 reads TGTGCCATCAGGGAGGACAGGGGGCAGGATTCACCCCTCCACTTT. This gives the protein CAIREDRGQDSPLHF.

V is TRBV28 and J is TRBJ1-6; D remains ambiguous. There are 17 residues in the CDR3. The V and J ends lost 4 bases and 7 bases respectively, with 20 bases between them. Germline CDR1 reads MDHEN; CDR2 reads SYDVKM. CDR3: CASSSPPWPSGNSPLHF. DNA for the CDR3: TGTGCCAGCAGTTCCCCCCCCTGGCCTTCGGGGAATTCACCCCTCCACTTT.

The chain combines TRBV4-2 with TRBJ2-1, with 7 bases matching TRBD2. Germline V gene sequence: CDR1 LGHNA, CDR2 YNFKEQ. The CDR3 contains 16 residues. The trim removed 0 bases at V and 2 bases at J, leaving 4 bases unmatched. For the CDR3, the DNA is TGTGCCAGCAGCCAAGAACCCGCGGGGGCCTACAATGAGCAGTTCTTC. It is translated as CASSQEPAGAYNEQFF.

The chain combines TRBV13 with TRBJ1-1; maybe TRBD1 (5 bases). Trimming cost V 2 bases and J 8 bases, with 12 bases left between them. The CDR3 runs 13 residues. In germline, CDR1 is PRHDT, CDR2 FYEKMQ (reference sequence). In nucleotides, the CDR3 is TGTGCCAGCAGCTTAACGTCAGGGATCGAAGCTTTCTTT. It yields the protein CASSLTSGIEAFF.

The rearrangement links TRBV5-1 to TRBJ2-3; 14 nucleotides match TRBD2. The CDR3 is 19 residues long. V lost 0 bases to trimming and J lost 4 bases; unmatched junction nucleotides: 10. Germline CDR1 reads SGHRS; CDR2 reads YFSETQ. The CDR3: CASSLETSGGVLDPDTQYF. In DNA, the CDR3 is TGCGCCAGCAGCTTGGAGACTAGCGGGGGGGTACTAGACCCAGATACGCAGTATTTT.

The genes are TRBV29-1 and TRBJ1-6; D may be TRBD1 (6 bases). Between the trimmed V and J ends, which lost 6 bases and 9 bases, there was a span of 15 bases. There are 13 residues in the CDR3. Germline CDR1 is SQVTM and CDR2 is ANQGSEA. CDR3 bases: TGCAGCGTGACTCAGGGGAGGGGTTCACCCCTCCACTTT. Translated: CSVTQGRGSPLHF.

The chain has TRBV2 and TRBJ1-2; 8 bases are shared with TRBD1. The germline V gene encodes CDR1 SNHLY and CDR2 FYNNEI. This CDR3 is built from 15 residues. J lost 5 bases, V lost 3 bases, and 8 bases had no gene match. In nucleotides, the CDR3 is TGTGCCAGCAGTGATCAGACAGGGGAATCGTATGGCTACACCTTC. It translates to CASSDQTGESYGYTF.

This clone showed up just once. The chain couples TRBV14 to TRBJ2-2; a possible D gene is TRBD1 (6 bases). Trimming pared 1 base from V and 7 bases from J, leaving 13 bases between. CDR1 is SGHDN and CDR2 is FVKESK in the germline V gene. This CDR3 is 15 amino acids long. CDR3 region: CASSQVMGADGELFF. The DNA of the CDR3 is TGTGCCAGCAGCCAAGTGATGGGGGCAGACGGGGAGCTGTTTTTT.

This clone was seen a single time. The chain employs TRBV28 and TRBJ2-2; 9 bases map to TRBD2. The CDR3 has 14 residues. Trimming took 7 bases from V and 7 from J; bases not matched to a gene: 7. Germline values: CDR1 MDHEN, CDR2 SYDVKM. The CDR3 coding sequence is TGTGCCAGCAACCTGGTGCGGGGGGGCGGGGAGCTGTTTTTT. This encodes CASNLVRGGGELFF.

This chain joins TRBV7-9 and TRBJ2-5; 9 bases match TRBD2. The CDR3 length is 16 residues. From germline, CDR1 is SEHNR and CDR2 FQNEAQ (reference sequence). The V segment lost 0 bases and the J segment 5 bases; nucleotides outside the gene matches: 7. The CDR3 DNA reads TGTGCCAGCAGCTTAGCGGAAGGCGGGGGGGCTGAGACCCAGTACTTC. The encoded protein is CASSLAEGGGAETQYF.

About this clone: Its ends do not fully match the called genes, so a read error is possible. The chain carries TRBV7-2 and TRBJ2-7, with D perhaps TRBD2 (6 bases). The CDR3 totals 12 residues. The germline gives CDR1 SGHTA, CDR2 FQGNSA. CDR3 nucleotides: TGTGCCAGCAGCTCAGGAGGGAGGCTATCCATCTTC. Translating it yields CASSSGGRLSIF.

The J gene is TRBJ2-2, the V gene TRBV6-6; D may be TRBD2 (5 bases). With 2 bases removed from V and 4 bases from J, the gap between germline ends came to 11 bases. Germline assignment: CDR1 MNHNY and CDR2 SVGAGI (reference sequence). There are 15 residues in the CDR3. As DNA, the CDR3 is TGTGCCAGCAGTTACACGAGGGCCCTCACCGGGGAGCTGTTTTTT. It encodes CASSYTRALTGELFF.